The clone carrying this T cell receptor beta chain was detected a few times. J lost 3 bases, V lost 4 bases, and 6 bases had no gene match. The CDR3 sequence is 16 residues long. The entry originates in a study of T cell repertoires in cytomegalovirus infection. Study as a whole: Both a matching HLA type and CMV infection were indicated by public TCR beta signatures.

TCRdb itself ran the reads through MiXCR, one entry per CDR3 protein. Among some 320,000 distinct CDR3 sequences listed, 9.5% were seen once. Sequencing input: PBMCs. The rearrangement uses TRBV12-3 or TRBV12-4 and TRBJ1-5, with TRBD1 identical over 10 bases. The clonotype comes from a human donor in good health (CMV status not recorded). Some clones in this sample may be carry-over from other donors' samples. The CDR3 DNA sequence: TGTGCCAGCAGTTCCAGGGACAGGGGATACAATCAGCCCCAGCATTTT. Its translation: CASSSRDRGYNQPQHF.